This TCR beta chain was documented in a study of long-term antiretroviral therapy in people with HIV. Findings and caveats of the study: Repertoire dominance by clones expanded before ART was seen at all time points.

Trimming took 3 bases from V and 0 from J, leaving 12 bases between them. The germline CDR1 and CDR2 sequences are KGHSH and LQKENI. The CDR3 is 16 residues long. immunoSEQ v3.0 was run at survey level. Sequencing used immunoSEQ multiplex PCR; TCRdb keeps in-frame clones, though not all of them. The sample has about 25,000 clones; approximately 93% are singletons. Turning to this clone: The antigen is not known.

The samples comprised 1-10 million cryopreserved PBMC ahead of DNA extraction. The gene calls are TRBV18 and TRBJ2-1, with D unresolved. The input for sequencing was unsorted PBMCs, taken 7.6 years after starting antiretroviral therapy. This receptor was identified in a woman in her 40s with HIV. The CDR3 protein is CASSPQSLGSYNEQFF. CDR3 coding DNA: TGTGCCAGCTCACCTCAATCCCTCGGCTCCTACAATGAGCAGTTCTTC.